This T cell receptor beta chain was observed in a study of control samples from healthy donors and cancer patients (dated by TCRdb to about 2020). CDR1 and CDR2, looked up from the germline V gene, are LGHNA and YNFKEQ. The cysteine opens and the phenylalanine closes a CDR3 of 16 amino acids. Just CDR3 DNA is preserved here, 48 bases in frame from base 1. Trimming accounts for 3 bases at V and 7 bases at J, while the number of junction bases matched to no gene is 11. Library preparation was by the immunoSEQ multiplex PCR assay. The immuneACCESS repertoire file appears here via TCRdb, limited to in-frame rearrangements. These files lack a portion of the clones; in checked studies, under half of the deficit traces to unresolved V genes, and the cause of the others is not known. Recorded for this sample are roughly 80,000 clones; roughly 84% of them occurred a single time. The top ten clonotypes cover around 5.7% of the sample.

As regards this clone: It lacks a known antigen. No base quality values were provided; no much bigger clone lies one nucleotide off.

The V gene is TRBV4-2 and the J gene is TRBJ1-4, and 7 bases in between align with TRBD1. This clonotype originated in a woman aged 45-60 years in good health. The sequenced material came from blood. The DNA sequence is TGTGCCAGCAGCCAGGACCTAGGGGGCGCTATTGAAAAACTGTTTTTT. Its protein product is CASSQDLGGAIEKLFF.